A selection of T cell receptor beta chains follows, all from one sample in a study of T cell repertoires in cytomegalovirus infection. Each CDR3 protein gets one entry after TCRdb re-called the reads with MiXCR. The sample includes a few hundred thousand distinct CDR3 sequences, 20% to 25% of them seen just once. Antigen specificity for these receptors is unknown. The sample was cultured PBMCs, taken from culture after CMV antigen stimulation. These receptors were taken from a human donor in good health (CMV status not recorded). Some clones in this sample may be carry-over from other donors' samples. Both conserved end residues are part of each CDR3. D genes are given only for firm matches. For some rows the clone size is stated as once, few or many, or as a class when expanded; others skip it.

v_call: TRBV28
d_call: TRBD2
clone_size: NA
j_call: TRBJ2-5
cdr3_aa: CASSWGWRSSGGSKETQYF
cdr3_nt: TGTGCCAGCAGCTGGGGTTGGAGGTCTAGCGGGGGCTCTAAAGAGACCCAGTACTTC

v_call: TRBV5-4
d_call: TRBD1
clone_size: NA
j_call: TRBJ1-1
cdr3_aa: CASSLGGTGEAFF
cdr3_nt: TGTGCCAGCAGCTTGGGTGGGACAGGTGAAGCTTTCTTT

v_call: TRBV5-4
d_call: TRBD2
clone_size: NA
j_call: TRBJ2-1
cdr3_aa: CASSPGTSRVTHNEQFF
cdr3_nt: TGTGCCAGCAGCCCCGGGACTAGCAGGGTCACACACAATGAGCAGTTCTTC

v_call: TRBV30
d_call: TRBD1
clone_size: few
j_call: TRBJ2-7
cdr3_aa: CAWSVRDSSYEQYF
cdr3_nt: TGTGCCTGGAGTGTCCGGGACAGCTCCTACGAGCAGTACTTC

v_call: TRBV10-3
d_call: NA
clone_size: NA
j_call: TRBJ2-2
cdr3_aa: CAISESLGTGELFF
cdr3_nt: TGTGCCATCAGTGAGTCTCTGGGGACCGGGGAGCTGTTTTTT

v_call: TRBV7-9
d_call: TRBD2
clone_size: NA
j_call: TRBJ2-1
cdr3_aa: CASSPPGLAGDRQQSRFF
cdr3_nt: TGTGCCAGCAGCCCCCCGGGACTAGCGGGAGATCGCCAGCAGAGCAGGTTCTTC

v_call: TRBV7-2
d_call: NA
clone_size: once
j_call: TRBJ1-1
cdr3_aa: CASSTQGGTEASF
cdr3_nt: TGTGCCAGCAGCACCCAAGGGGGGACTGAAGCTTCCTTT

v_call: TRBV29-1
d_call: NA
clone_size: NA
j_call: TRBJ1-2
cdr3_aa: CSVGGTTNYGYTF
cdr3_nt: TGCAGCGTTGGGGGGACAACTAACTATGGCTACACCTTC

v_call: TRBV24-1
d_call: TRBD1
clone_size: NA
j_call: TRBJ1-2
cdr3_aa: CATSVWTGTYGGYGYTF
cdr3_nt: TGTGCCACCAGTGTTTGGACAGGGACATATGGAGGCTATGGCTACACCTTC

v_call: TRBV7-6
d_call: TRBD1
clone_size: many
j_call: TRBJ2-5
cdr3_aa: CASSLGGTGRRETQYF
cdr3_nt: TGTGCCAGCAGCTTAGGGGGGACAGGGAGGCGAGAGACCCAGTACTTC

v_call: TRBV20-1
d_call: TRBD1
clone_size: NA
j_call: TRBJ1-2
cdr3_aa: CSHARTGKSGYTF
cdr3_nt: TGCAGTCACGCTCGGACAGGGAAGAGTGGCTACACCTTC

v_call: TRBV6-5
d_call: NA
clone_size: NA
j_call: TRBJ1-6
cdr3_aa: CASSYSRAPLHF
cdr3_nt: TGTGCCAGCAGTTACTCCAGGGCACCCCTCCACTTT

v_call: TRBV4-3
d_call: NA
clone_size: few
j_call: TRBJ1-2
cdr3_aa: CASSQALQGVAGYTF
cdr3_nt: TGCGCCAGCAGCCAAGCCCTACAGGGAGTTGCTGGCTACACCTTC

v_call: TRBV4-1
d_call: NA
clone_size: NA
j_call: TRBJ1-6
cdr3_aa: CASSQDSGIIDSPLHF
cdr3_nt: TGCGCCAGCAGCCAAGATTCAGGAATTATTGATTCACCCCTCCACTTT

v_call: TRBV12-5
d_call: TRBD2
clone_size: many
j_call: TRBJ2-1
cdr3_aa: CASGPQAGSYNEQFF
cdr3_nt: TGTGCTAGTGGTCCTCAAGCGGGATCCTACAATGAGCAGTTCTTC

v_call: TRBV4-1
d_call: NA
clone_size: NA
j_call: TRBJ1-2
cdr3_aa: CASSHPPGRFNYGYTF
cdr3_nt: TGCGCCAGCAGCCATCCACCGGGACGCTTTAACTATGGCTACACCTTC

v_call: TRBV7-9
d_call: NA
clone_size: few
j_call: TRBJ2-5
cdr3_aa: CASSLASGFETQYF
cdr3_nt: TGTGCCAGCAGCTTAGCCTCAGGTTTTGAGACCCAGTACTTC

v_call: TRBV6-2/TRBV6-3
d_call: NA
clone_size: NA
j_call: TRBJ2-7
cdr3_aa: CASSYDSGGGRLDEQYF
cdr3_nt: TGTGCCAGCAGTTACGATAGCGGAGGAGGGCGTCTGGACGAGCAGTACTTC

v_call: TRBV20-1
d_call: NA
clone_size: NA
j_call: TRBJ1-4
cdr3_aa: CSARDLRDPTNEKLFF
cdr3_nt: TGCAGTGCTAGAGATCTGAGGGATCCAACTAATGAAAAACTGTTTTTT

v_call: TRBV5-4
d_call: NA
clone_size: NA
j_call: TRBJ2-1
cdr3_aa: CASSYDQSSYNEQFF
cdr3_nt: TGTGCCAGCAGTTACGACCAGAGCTCCTACAATGAGCAGTTCTTC

v_call: TRBV25-1
d_call: NA
clone_size: NA
j_call: TRBJ1-2
cdr3_aa: CASSPFGGNSYGYTF
cdr3_nt: TGTGCCAGCAGTCCCTTCGGTGGCAATTCCTATGGCTACACCTTC

v_call: TRBV19
d_call: NA
clone_size: NA
j_call: TRBJ2-3
cdr3_aa: CATDRGYF
cdr3_nt: TGTGCCACCGATCGCGGGTATTTT

v_call: TRBV24-1
d_call: NA
clone_size: few
j_call: TRBJ2-1
cdr3_aa: CATSEGASYNEQFF
cdr3_nt: TGTGCCACCAGTGAAGGGGCTTCCTACAATGAGCAGTTCTTC

v_call: TRBV6-2/TRBV6-3
d_call: NA
clone_size: many
j_call: TRBJ1-4
cdr3_aa: CASRTWRTNEKLFF
cdr3_nt: TGTGCCAGCAGGACGTGGAGAACTAATGAAAAACTGTTTTTT

v_call: TRBV12-3/TRBV12-4
d_call: TRBD2
clone_size: few
j_call: TRBJ2-1
cdr3_aa: CASSWGLGLAGGNEQFF
cdr3_nt: TGTGCCAGCAGTTGGGGATTGGGACTAGCGGGGGGCAATGAGCAGTTCTTC

v_call: TRBV7-8
d_call: NA
clone_size: many
j_call: TRBJ1-1
cdr3_aa: CASSPRQLNTEAFF
cdr3_nt: TGTGCCAGCAGCCCTAGACAGTTAAACACTGAAGCTTTCTTT

v_call: TRBV6-8
d_call: NA
clone_size: once
j_call: TRBJ1-1
cdr3_aa: CASSAGRGNTEAFF
cdr3_nt: TGTGCCAGCAGTGCGGGCAGGGGGAACACTGAAGCTTTCTTT

v_call: TRBV7-2
d_call: NA
clone_size: few
j_call: TRBJ2-4
cdr3_aa: CASSLINIQYF
cdr3_nt: TGTGCCAGCAGCTTAATAAACATTCAGTACTTC

v_call: TRBV28
d_call: NA
clone_size: NA
j_call: TRBJ1-2
cdr3_aa: CASRTNRVGYTF
cdr3_nt: TGTGCCAGCAGAACCAACAGGGTTGGCTACACCTTC

v_call: TRBV19
d_call: NA
clone_size: NA
j_call: TRBJ1-5
cdr3_aa: CASRSPSNQPQHF
cdr3_nt: TGTGCCAGTAGGAGTCCCAGCAATCAGCCCCAGCATTTT

v_call: TRBV7-2
d_call: TRBD2
clone_size: many
j_call: TRBJ2-1
cdr3_aa: CASSSGLAGEREQFF
cdr3_nt: TGTGCCAGCAGCTCCGGACTAGCGGGAGAACGGGAGCAGTTCTTC

v_call: TRBV7-2
d_call: NA
clone_size: many
j_call: TRBJ1-1
cdr3_aa: CASSRPVGGPMNTEAFF
cdr3_nt: TGTGCCAGCAGCCGCCCAGTCGGGGGCCCTATGAACACTGAAGCTTTCTTT

v_call: TRBV14
d_call: NA
clone_size: NA
j_call: TRBJ1-1
cdr3_aa: CASRPSGGGLTEAFF
cdr3_nt: TGTGCCAGCAGGCCGTCGGGGGGAGGTCTCACTGAAGCTTTCTTT

v_call: TRBV7-2
d_call: TRBD2
clone_size: few
j_call: TRBJ2-1
cdr3_aa: CASSLAASGPEQFF
cdr3_nt: TGTGCCAGCAGCTTAGCGGCTAGCGGACCGGAGCAGTTCTTC

v_call: TRBV5-4
d_call: NA
clone_size: few
j_call: TRBJ2-2
cdr3_aa: CASKLGPINTGELFF
cdr3_nt: TGTGCCAGCAAGCTAGGCCCAATCAACACCGGGGAGCTGTTTTTT

v_call: TRBV6-1
d_call: NA
clone_size: many
j_call: TRBJ1-1
cdr3_aa: CASSPLLAGGAEAFF
cdr3_nt: TGTGCCAGCAGTCCCCTTCTGGCGGGGGGCGCTGAAGCTTTCTTT

v_call: TRBV7-2
d_call: NA
clone_size: NA
j_call: TRBJ1-2
cdr3_aa: CASSFPQGLFGYTF
cdr3_nt: TGTGCCAGCAGCTTCCCGCAGGGCCTTTTTGGCTACACCTTC